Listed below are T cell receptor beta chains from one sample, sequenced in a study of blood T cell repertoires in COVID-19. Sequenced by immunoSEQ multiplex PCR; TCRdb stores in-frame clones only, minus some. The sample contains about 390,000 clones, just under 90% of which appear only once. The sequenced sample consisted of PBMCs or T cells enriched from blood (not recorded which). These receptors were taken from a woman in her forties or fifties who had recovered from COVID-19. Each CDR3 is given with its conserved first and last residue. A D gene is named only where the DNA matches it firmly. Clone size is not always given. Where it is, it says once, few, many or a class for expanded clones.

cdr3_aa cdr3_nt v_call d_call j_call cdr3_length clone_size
CASSSVSSGTSGFTDTQYF TGTGCCAGCAGCTCGGTGTCCTCCGGGACTAGCGGGTTCACAGATACGCAGTATTTT TRBV7-9 TRBD2 TRBJ2-3 19 -
CASSELEGPGQETQYF TGTGCCAGCAGTGAGTTGGAGGGGCCGGGGCAAGAGACCCAGTACTTC TRBV2 - TRBJ2-5 16 few
CASSQWWAGYNSPLHF TGCGCCAGCAGCCAATGGTGGGCTGGCTATAATTCACCCCTCCACTTT TRBV4-3 - TRBJ1-6 16 -
CASSVHVSETQYF TGTGCCAGCAGCGTTCACGTGAGCGAGACCCAGTACTTC TRBV9 - TRBJ2-5 13 once
CASSPILQNTGELFF TGTGCCAGCTCACCCATTTTACAGAACACCGGGGAGCTGTTTTTT TRBV18 - TRBJ2-2 15 few
CASSEIAGGNDTQYF TGTGCCAGCAGTGAAATAGCGGGGGGGAACGATACGCAGTATTTT TRBV2 TRBD2 TRBJ2-3 15 -
CASSLMGAQINTDTQYF TGTGCCAGCAGCTTGATGGGGGCTCAAATTAACACAGATACGCAGTATTTT TRBV7-2 - TRBJ2-3 17 -
CAWGRQTGGYTF TGTGCCTGGGGACGCCAGACAGGGGGCTACACCTTC TRBV30 TRBD1 TRBJ1-2 12 few
CASSDNNYGYTF TGCGCCAGCAGTGACAATAACTATGGCTACACCTTC TRBV10-2 - TRBJ1-2 12 -
CATRIGTSSSTGELFF TGTGCCACTAGAATTGGTACTAGTTCGAGCACCGGGGAGCTGTTTTTT TRBV24-1 - TRBJ2-2 16 -
CASSSSIGGYNSPLHF TGTGCCAGCAGTTCGTCGATTGGCGGATATAATTCACCCCTCCACTTT TRBV6-2/TRBV6-3 - TRBJ1-6 16 -
CASSQYRGNSQFF TGTGCCAGCAGCCAATACAGGGGGAATTCTCAGTTCTTC TRBV28 TRBD1 TRBJ2-1 13 -
CAWSAEIGNTQYF TGTGCCTGGAGTGCGGAGATCGGCAATACGCAGTATTTT TRBV30 - TRBJ2-3 13 few
CASSHDRVDYGYTF TGTGCCAGCAGCCACGACAGGGTAGACTATGGCTACACCTTC TRBV27 TRBD1 TRBJ1-2 14 -